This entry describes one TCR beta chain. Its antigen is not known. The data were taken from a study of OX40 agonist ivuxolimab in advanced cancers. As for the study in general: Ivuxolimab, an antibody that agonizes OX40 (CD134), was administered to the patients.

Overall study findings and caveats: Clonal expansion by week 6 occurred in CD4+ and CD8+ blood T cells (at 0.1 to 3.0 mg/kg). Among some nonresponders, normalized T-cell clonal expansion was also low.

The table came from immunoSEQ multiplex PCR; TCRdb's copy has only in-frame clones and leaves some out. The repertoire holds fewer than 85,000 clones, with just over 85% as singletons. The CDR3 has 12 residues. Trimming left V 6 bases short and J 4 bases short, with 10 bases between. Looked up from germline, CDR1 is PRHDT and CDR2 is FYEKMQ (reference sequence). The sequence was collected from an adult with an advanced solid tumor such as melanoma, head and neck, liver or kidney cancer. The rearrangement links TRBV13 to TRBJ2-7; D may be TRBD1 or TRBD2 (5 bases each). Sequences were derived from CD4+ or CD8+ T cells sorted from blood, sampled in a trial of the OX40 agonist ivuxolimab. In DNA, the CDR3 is TGTGCCAGCAGGGGGGATACTTACGAGCAGTACTTC. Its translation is CASRGDTYEQYF.